This T cell receptor (beta chain) was sequenced for a study of regulatory T cells in long-lasting Graves disease. Building of the TCR beta libraries involved iRepertoire HTBI primers and Arm-PCR of CDR3 regions. TCRdb reprocessed the multiplex PCR reads via MiXCR and lists one record per CDR3 protein. Of about 460,000 distinct CDR3 sequences listed, 14% are singletons. This sample's time point: newly diagnosed GD, antithyroid drugs for less than 3 months. TCR sequences were obtained from RNA taken from PBMCs. Guidelines of the American Thyroid Association were used to diagnose Graves' disease. The CDR3 loop spans 19 amino acids. The V gene's germline CDR1 is SGHDN and CDR2 FVKESK. Unmatched junction bases numbered 14, after V lost 0 bases and J lost 8 bases. This clonotype was seen only a few times. Its antigen is not known. Study-level points and caveats: Newly diagnosed disease favored TRBV20-1 and TRBJ2-1 over persistent disease. With approximately 3,000 shared public clonotypes, persistent patients exceeded new patients, who shared 966.

Separately, the same data were catalogued under a study of T cells in Graves' hyperthyroidism and ophthalmopathy. From that paper: Most thyroid clonotypes expanded above 0.001 were also detected in blood.

The sequences come from peripheral blood mononuclear cells (PBMCs), collected at new diagnosis, from a patient treated with antithyroid drugs. The genes are TRBV14 and TRBJ2-1, with TRBD2 identical over 12 bases. This TCR came from a woman aged 45-65 years with Graves disease. CDR3: CASSQDRLAGGGTSDEQFF. In DNA, the CDR3 is TGTGCCAGCAGCCAAGACCGGCTAGCGGGAGGGGGCACGAGCGATGAGCAGTTCTTC.